The 24 T cell receptor beta chains given below trace back to one sample, sequenced in a study of response to subunit inactivated influenza vaccine. TCRdb processed the RT-PCR reads anew with MiXCR; each CDR3 protein has one entry. Found here are under 850,000 distinct CDR3 sequences, around 20% of them singletons; the top ten hold approximately 10%. The sequencing used PBMCs from blood, collected about 5 days after vaccination. All receptors derive from a man aged 50 or older who received an inactivated influenza vaccine.

This clonotype has more than one count but fewer than ten. The rearrangement links TRBV7-2 to TRBJ2-2; D remains unclear. Germline-derived CDR1 and CDR2 are SGHTA and FQGNSA. This CDR3 spans 11 amino acids. Trimming took 1 base from V and 9 from J, leaving 3 bases between them. CDR3 nucleotides: TGTGCCAGCAGCTTAGACAGGGAGCTGTTTTTT. Amino acids: CASSLDRELFF. Looking up the rest from reference TRBV7-2 and TRBJ2-2 gives the full variable domain: GAGVSQSPSNKVTEKGKDVELRCDPISGHTALYWYRQSLGQGLEFLIYFQGNSAPDKSGLPSDRFSAERTGGSVSTLTIQRTQQEDSAVYLCASSLDRELFFGEGSRLTVL.

The genes are TRBV28 and TRBJ2-7; 11 bases match TRBD1. Germline-derived CDR1 and CDR2 are MDHEN and SYDVKM. The V segment lost 1 base and the J segment 6 bases; nucleotides outside the gene matches: 8. CDR3 length: 16 residues. The CDR3 region has the DNA TGTGCCAGCAGTTTATTGCCGGGACAGGGGGTTTCCGAGCAGTACTTC. Amino acid sequence: CASSLLPGQGVSEQYF. Supplemented by reference TRBV28 and TRBJ2-7, the full variable domain reads DVKVTQSSRYLVKRTGEKVFLECVQDMDHENMFWYRQDPGLGLRLIYFSYDVKMKEKGDIPEGYSVSREKKERFSLILESASTNQTSMYLCASSLLPGQGVSEQYFGPGTRLTVT.

This clonotype was counted at least ten times. The chain is built from TRBV28 and TRBJ2-1; a weak D match, TRBD2 (5 bases). Trimming stripped 10 bases from V and 9 bases from J, with 19 bases between. This CDR3 region has 13 residues. The germline V gene encodes CDR1 MDHEN and CDR2 SYDVKM. Here the CDR3 reads CATTSLIEGEQFF. The CDR3 DNA sequence: TGTGCCACGACGTCCCTTATAGAGGGTGAGCAGTTCTTC.

The chain recombines TRBV4-3 with TRBJ2-1; 13 bases fit TRBD2. The germline V gene encodes CDR1 LGHNA and CDR2 YSLEER. J gave up 0 bases and V 0 bases, and 8 bases lay outside the gene matches. The CDR3 covers 20 residues. This chain's CDR3 is CASSQERTSGGFSSYNEQFF. The CDR3 DNA sequence: TGCGCCAGCAGCCAAGAGCGGACTAGCGGGGGCTTTAGCTCCTACAATGAGCAGTTCTTC.

The chain has TRBV2 and TRBJ1-2; 7 bases are shared with TRBD1. In germline, CDR1 is SNHLY, CDR2 FYNNEI. J gave up 7 bases and V 7 bases, and 12 bases lay outside the gene matches. The CDR3 runs to 14 residues. As DNA, the CDR3 is TGTGCCAGCAACCGAGGGGACAGTGCTGGTGGCTACACCTTC. The encoded protein is CASNRGDSAGGYTF.

This clonotype has only a few counts. The genes are TRBV10-3 and TRBJ1-2; D is undetermined. Germline values: CDR1 ENHRY, CDR2 SYGVKD. Deletions cut 2 bases from V and 8 bases from J, with 15 bases between. The CDR3 length is 14 residues. The CDR3, as DNA: TGTGCCATCAGTGAGGGTACCGGGAGACTGGGCTACACCTTC. It translates to CAISEGTGRLGYTF.

The J gene is TRBJ1-1, the V gene TRBV12-3 or TRBV12-4; TRBD1 agrees at 7 bases. V lost 7 bases and J lost 0; bases outside the gene matches: 11. The CDR3 runs 16 residues. CDR3 region: CASTSGSGTVNTEAFF. The CDR3 coding sequence is TGTGCCAGCACCTCGGGCAGCGGGACAGTGAACACTGAAGCTTTCTTT.

The V and J genes are TRBV20-1 and TRBJ2-1; the D gene is possibly TRBD1 (6 bases). V was shortened by 6 bases and J by 10 bases, with 16 bases between the two germline ends. The CDR3 has 12 residues. Germline V CDR1 and CDR2: DFQATT, SNEGSKA (reference sequence). In nucleotides, the CDR3 is TGCAGTGCCCTTCGGACAGCAGGGGAGCAGTTCTTC. As protein: CSALRTAGEQFF.

This clonotype has a handful of counts. The chain recombines TRBV7-9 with TRBJ1-1; D ambiguous. In germline, CDR1 is SEHNR, CDR2 FQNEAQ (reference sequence). The CDR3 loop spans 15 amino acids. V was pared by 5 bases and J by 4 bases, with 17 bases between. The CDR3 DNA reads TGTGCCAGCAGCCCGACGGGCGGATGGGGCACTGAAGCTTTCTTT. This codes for CASSPTGGWGTEAFF. Full variable domain (outside the CDR3, taken from reference TRBV7-9 and TRBJ1-1): DTGVSQNPRHKITKRGQNVTFRCDPISEHNRLYWYRQTLGQGPEFLTYFQNEAQLEKSRLLSDRFSAERPKGSFSTLEIQRTEQGDSAMYLCASSPTGGWGTEAFFGQGTRLTVV.

This clonotype occurred a few times. This sequence joins TRBV20-1 and TRBJ2-5, with D uncertain. The germline V and J ends were trimmed by 0 bases and 1 base, with 9 bases remaining between them. Germline CDR1 reads DFQATT; CDR2 reads SNEGSKA (reference sequence). The length of the CDR3 is 14 residues. The CDR3 DNA is TGCAGTGCTAGAGATCTAGGGTTCCAAGAGACCCAGTACTTC. This gives the protein CSARDLGFQETQYF.

This clonotype has a count of ten or more. This sequence joins TRBV5-1 and TRBJ2-2; D is ambiguous. Germline assignment: CDR1 SGHRS and CDR2 YFSETQ. The CDR3 is 12 residues long. V was pared by 4 bases and J by 7 bases, with 8 bases between. The CDR3 here is CASSRSVGELFF. DNA for the CDR3: TGCGCCAGCAGCCGGAGTGTCGGGGAGCTGTTTTTT. The full variable domain, completed using reference TRBV5-1 and TRBJ2-2, is KAGVTQTPRYLIKTRGQQVTLSCSPISGHRSVSWYQQTPGQGLQFLFEYFSETQRNKGNFPGRFSGRQFSNSRSEMNVSTLELGDSALYLCASSRSVGELFFGEGSRLTVL.

This rearrangement joins TRBV6-1 to TRBJ2-7, with D possibly matching TRBD2 (6 bases). The CDR3 runs to 13 residues. The V end lost 6 bases, the J end lost 4 bases, and 13 bases lay between the germline ends. Germline V CDR1 and CDR2: MNHNS, SASEGT. This chain's CDR3 is CASRTGTRYEQYF. The CDR3, as DNA: TGTGCCAGCAGAACCGGGACTCGGTACGAGCAGTACTTC.

The gene calls are TRBV7-9 and TRBJ2-7; D might be TRBD1 or TRBD2, each matching 5 bases. The germline V and J ends were trimmed by 0 bases and 4 bases, with 13 bases remaining between them. Germline CDR1 and CDR2: SEHNR and FQNEAQ (reference sequence). The CDR3 is made up of 15 amino acids. The CDR3, as DNA: TGTGCCAGCAGCTTAGCGGGGACGATTTCGTACGAGCAGTACTTC. Residues: CASSLAGTISYEQYF.

This chain links TRBV15 with TRBJ1-2; weak D call: TRBD1 (6 bases). Germline loops: CDR1 LNHNV, CDR2 YYDKDF (reference sequence). The CDR3 length is 12 residues. V lost 4 bases, J lost 6 bases, and 9 bases lay in between. Written as DNA, the CDR3 is TGTGCCACCAGCAAAAGACAGGATGGCTACACCTTC. Protein sequence: CATSKRQDGYTF.

In this sample, this clonotype turned up many times. This chain uses TRBV4-3 with TRBJ2-7, with 10 positions matching TRBD1. Trimming removed 4 bases from V and 7 bases from J; junction bases left unmatched: 10. From germline, CDR1 is LGHNA and CDR2 YSLEER. CDR3 length equals 15 residues. This CDR3 reads CASSPTFGTGEEQYF. As DNA, the CDR3 is TGCGCCAGCAGCCCAACGTTTGGGACAGGGGAAGAGCAGTACTTC.

This clonotype was detected only a few times. The V call is TRBV4-3, the J call TRBJ2-7, with D possibly matching TRBD2 (5 bases). The CDR3 is made up of 15 amino acids. V was shortened by 4 bases and J by 2 bases, with 15 bases between the two germline ends. Germline CDR1 is LGHNA and CDR2 is YSLEER. Here the CDR3 DNA reads TGCGCCAGCAGCCCCGAGAGCGGTACCGCCTACGAGCAGTACTTC. This gives the protein CASSPESGTAYEQYF.

In this sample, this clonotype turned up many times. The gene calls are TRBV20-1 and TRBJ2-2, with a tentative D call TRBD1 (5 bases). V was trimmed by 0 bases and J by 8 bases, leaving 10 bases between them. Looked up from germline, CDR1 is DFQATT and CDR2 is SNEGSKA (reference sequence). The CDR3 totals 13 residues. In DNA form, the CDR3 reads TGCAGTGCTAGAGACAACCCAGGGGGGGAGCTGTTTTTT. This gives the protein CSARDNPGGELFF.

This clonotype was detected only a few times. The chain joins TRBV4-1 to TRBJ2-5; 9 positions agree with TRBD2. V shed 3 bases, J shed 5 bases, and the junction held 4 bases outside the gene matches. Germline values: CDR1 MGHRA, CDR2 YSYEKL. The CDR3 is 14 amino acids. CDR3 in amino acids: CASSQRAGGETQYF. The DNA for the CDR3 is TGCGCCAGCAGCCAGAGAGCGGGGGGTGAGACCCAGTACTTC.

In this sample, this clonotype turned up many times. This chain connects TRBV29-1 to TRBJ2-1, with D perhaps matching TRBD2 (5 bases). The CDR3 spans 16 residues. CDR1 is SQVTM and CDR2 is ANQGSEA in the germline V gene. The V and J ends lost 1 base and 0 bases respectively, with 13 bases between them. The CDR3 here is CSVEGVLADSYNEQFF. CDR3 DNA sequence: TGCAGCGTTGAAGGGGTCCTAGCCGACTCCTACAATGAGCAGTTCTTC.

This clonotype was counted ten times or more. The V gene is TRBV4-3, the J gene TRBJ2-6; D gene unclear. V gave up 0 bases and J gave up 0 bases, with 6 bases separating them. The CDR3 spans 16 residues. CDR1 LGHNA and CDR2 YSLEER come from the germline V gene. The CDR3 DNA is TGCGCCAGCAGCCAAGATGTCAGCTCTGGGGCCAACGTCCTGACTTTC. It specifies CASSQDVSSGANVLTF.

This clonotype turned up a few times. The gene calls are TRBV10-3 and TRBJ1-1; D ambiguous. Trimming pared 0 bases from V and 0 bases from J, leaving 5 bases between. Germline assignment: CDR1 ENHRY and CDR2 SYGVKD. This CDR3 has 14 residues. The CDR3 DNA sequence: TGTGCCATCAGTGAGTCGACGATGAACACTGAAGCTTTCTTT. Protein: CAISESTMNTEAFF.

J is TRBJ1-1 and V is TRBV20-1; D remains ambiguous. V lost 3 bases to trimming and J lost 9 bases, with 17 bases between them. The CDR3 length is 13 residues. CDR1 is DFQATT and CDR2 is SNEGSKA in the germline V gene (reference sequence). CDR3 amino acids: CSARVPWETQAFF. Here the CDR3 DNA reads TGCAGTGCTAGGGTCCCTTGGGAGACACAAGCTTTCTTT.

A few counts support this clonotype. The rearrangement uses TRBV7-9 and TRBJ1-1; D not resolved. The V end lost 5 bases, the J end lost 8 bases, and 12 bases lay between the germline ends. The CDR3 totals 12 residues. Looked up from germline, CDR1 is SEHNR and CDR2 is FQNEAQ (reference sequence). Here the CDR3 DNA reads TGTGCCAGCAGCGCAGTTAAGGCAGAAGCTTTCTTT. Protein sequence: CASSAVKAEAFF.

This sequence joins TRBV27 and TRBJ2-1; 14 nucleotides align to TRBD2. Germline loops: CDR1 MNHEY, CDR2 SMNVEV (reference sequence). This CDR3 is 18 amino acids long. The V segment lost 5 bases and the J segment 1 base; nucleotides outside the gene matches: 7. The CDR3 DNA sequence: TGTGCCAGCAGTGCTGGACTAGCGGGGGGAGGTTCCTACAATGAGCAGTTCTTC. This gives the protein CASSAGLAGGGSYNEQFF.